The source of this T cell receptor (beta chain) is a study of cytomegalovirus exposure and HLA in healthy donors. PCR used 60 Vbeta primers and 13 Jbeta primers. Profiled with immunoSEQ multiplex PCR; TCRdb holds only in-frame clones, not every one. The table shows about 120,000 clones, with about four fifths occurring only once. Turning to this clone: The antigen remains undetermined.

Findings and limits, study-wide: Presence/absence analyses assumed roughly uniform sequencing depth across donors. A link between a missense DCLRE1C variant and TCR beta V- and J-gene trimming emerged from a later analysis.

Sequences were obtained from PBMCs. The clonotype was recovered from a female donor in good health and CMV-seropositive.

The CDR3 DNA reads TGTGCCAGCAGCCAGGAGAGTACACAGGGAGGGATTTATGGCTACACCTTC. Amino acid sequence: CASSQESTQGGIYGYTF. The chain recombines TRBV4-2 with TRBJ1-2; D is possibly TRBD1 (6 bases). Trimming took off 3 bases at V and 5 bases at J, with 22 bases between the two ends. The CDR3 totals 17 residues. Germline V lookup: CDR1 LGHNA, CDR2 YNFKEQ.